This T cell receptor beta chain was identified in a study of T cells after yellow fever vaccination. Study-level information: Preparation of the low-cell-number fractions used SMART-Seq v4 Ultra Low Input.

CDR3 length: 15 residues. The trim removed 7 bases at V and 6 bases at J, leaving 17 bases unmatched. Germline CDR1 is SQVTM and CDR2 is ANQGSEA. Findings and limits, study-wide: Re-detected after boosting: most primary clones, about 95% of CD4 and 75% to 90% of CD8. Overlap between CD4 and CD8 compartments was detected for a small share of clonotypes.

In its sample, this clonotype was seen many times. Its antigen is as yet unknown. Template-switching 5'RACE yielded the TCR cDNA; a universal primer site and UMIs were added in the process. TCRdb reprocessed the 5' RACE reads via MiXCR and lists one record per CDR3 protein. The table includes about 320,000 distinct CDR3 sequences, 3.5% to 4.5% detected once. The receptor was derived from a man younger than 35 who received the YFV17D yellow fever vaccine. This chain joins TRBV29-1 and TRBJ1-1, with 7 nucleotides matching TRBD1. The sample here was PBMCs, taken 15 days after the yellow fever booster vaccination. The CDR3 sequence: CSAVQGRPLGAEAFF. Here the CDR3 DNA reads TGCAGCGCCGTACAGGGGCGCCCACTCGGCGCTGAAGCTTTCTTT.